This TCR beta chain was identified in a study of CD4+ T cells in melanoma. CDR3 length: 15 amino acids. V was trimmed by 0 bases and J by 1 base, leaving 12 bases between them. CDR1 SQVTM and CDR2 ANQGSEA come from the germline V gene. Study results and caveats: In melanoma, neoantigen-specific CD4+ T cells reportedly differed in differentiation state. CD8+ T cell, macrophage and B cell function reportedly correlated with neoantigen-specific CD4+ T cells.

Concerning this clone itself: Its antigen is still unknown.

The table came from immunoSEQ multiplex PCR; TCRdb's copy has only in-frame clones and leaves some out. The data show over 100,000 clones, about 90% seen once. This receptor was obtained from a human donor with melanoma. The specimen was peripheral blood. The rearrangement links TRBV29-1 to TRBJ2-5; D gene unclear. The CDR3 DNA reads as TGCAGCGTTGAAGATCTGCAGGCAACCCAAGAGACCCAGTACTTC. This sequence encodes CSVEDLQATQETQYF.